What follows describes a single T cell receptor (beta chain). Its antigen is unidentified. Produced via immunoSEQ multiplex PCR; TCRdb's table is partial and in-frame only. The table records roughly 74,000 clones, around 94% of them present only once. These data are taken from a study of OX40 agonist ivuxolimab in advanced cancers. In the study overall: Earlier treatment with anti-PD-1, anti-PD-L1 or anti-CTLA-4 was permitted, and over 35% had received some. Whole-study results and caveats: Expanded clones were, on average, more numerous among CD8+ T cells than CD4+. Clonal expansion was among the lowest in partial responders at 0.1-3.0 mg/kg, especially CD8+.

With 3 bases removed from V and 7 bases from J, the gap between germline ends came to 10 bases. The CDR3 spans 13 residues. CDR1 LNHDA and CDR2 SQIVND come from the germline V gene (reference sequence). This chain uses TRBV19 with TRBJ1-5; no clear D gene. The sequencing used CD4+ or CD8+ T cells sorted from blood, collected in a trial of the OX40 agonist ivuxolimab. The source is an adult with an advanced solid tumor such as melanoma, head and neck, liver or kidney cancer. The chain's CDR3 is CASSIRGRQPQHF. The CDR3 nucleotides are TGTGCCAGTAGTATCAGAGGAAGGCAGCCCCAGCATTTT.